Below, one TCR beta chain is given with its context. Its antigen is unidentified. One end of the junction varies from germline; a read error may be responsible. This sample was included in a study of siplizumab effects on memory and regulatory T cells. Generated by immunoSEQ multiplex PCR, the TCRdb table keeps only in-frame clones and is missing some. The data show about 120,000 clones, around 95% seen once. Study results and caveats: Only a minority of proliferating CD4+ or CD8+ clones had an assignable naive or memory phenotype, with roughly 80-96% lacking one. Siplizumab gave mappable alloreactive CD4+ clones an average Treg-derived fraction of about 69%, against around 30% in controls.

The receptor was isolated from a human donor in good health. Source material: non-Treg CD4+ T cells sorted from blood.

The CDR3 DNA reads TGTGCCAGCAGCGAGGGACACAGCGATTACGGGCAGTACTTC. Protein product: CASSEGHSDYGQYF. The chain couples TRBV9 to TRBJ2-7, with TRBD1 as a possible D gene (6 bases). This CDR3 has 14 residues. Germline V gives CDR1 SGDLS, CDR2 YYNGEE.